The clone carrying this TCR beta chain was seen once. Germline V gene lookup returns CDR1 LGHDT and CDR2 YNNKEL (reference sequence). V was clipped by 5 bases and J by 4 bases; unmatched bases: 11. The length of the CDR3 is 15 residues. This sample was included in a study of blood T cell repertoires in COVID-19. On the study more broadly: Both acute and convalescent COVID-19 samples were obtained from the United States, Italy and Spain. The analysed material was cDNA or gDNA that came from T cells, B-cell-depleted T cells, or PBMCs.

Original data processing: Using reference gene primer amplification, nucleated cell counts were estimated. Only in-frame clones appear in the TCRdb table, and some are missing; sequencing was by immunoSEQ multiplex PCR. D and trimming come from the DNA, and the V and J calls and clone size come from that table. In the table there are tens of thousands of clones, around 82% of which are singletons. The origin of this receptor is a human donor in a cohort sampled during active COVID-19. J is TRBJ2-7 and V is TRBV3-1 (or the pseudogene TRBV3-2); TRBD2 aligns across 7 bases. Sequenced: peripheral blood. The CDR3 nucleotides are TGTGCCAGCAGCTTTCGGACTAGTTTCTTTTACGAGCAGTACTTC. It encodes CASSFRTSFFYEQYF.